This T cell receptor (beta chain) was found in a study of beta chain features in type 1 diabetes. General study results and limits: Researchers report that Type 1 diabetes patients had moderately but significantly shorter TCRB CDR3s across all four CD4+ subsets.

Regarding this clone: Its target is unknown.

The study reverse transcribed the entire isolated RNA, so it sequenced expressed TCRB transcripts. Naive, central memory and regulatory T cell samples produced a mean of approximately 4 million reads. Method: immunoSEQ multiplex PCR; TCRdb's copy keeps in-frame clones and lacks some. This table holds 200,000 to 300,000 clones, around 9.9% found once. This clonotype was sampled from a man younger than 40 with type 1 diabetes. Sequencing used naive CD4+ T cells from blood.

CDR3 DNA sequence: TGCAGCGTTGGTGGGGAGGTATACGAGACCCAGTACTTC. Amino acid sequence: CSVGGEVYETQYF. This rearrangement joins TRBV29-1 to TRBJ2-5, with D perhaps TRBD2 (6 bases). V lost 4 bases, J lost 5 bases, and 14 bases lay in between. This CDR3 is built from 13 residues. Germline assignment: CDR1 SQVTM and CDR2 ANQGSEA.